This TCR beta chain was recorded in a study of blood T cell repertoires in COVID-19. In the study overall: Italy, Spain and the United States were the sources of the convalescent and acute COVID-19 samples. The cDNA or gDNA used as material had been derived from T cells, B-cell-depleted T cells, or PBMCs.

Per the authors' pipeline: Reference gene primers were amplified, and this amplification served to estimate nucleated cell counts. Using immunoSEQ multiplex PCR, the repertoire was profiled, and TCRdb retains in-frame clones only, with some absent. For V, J and clone size, that table is used; D and trimming come from the DNA. The sample has under 350,000 clones, roughly nine tenths seen once. A Seattle source enrolled patients during active infection and followed them longitudinally. This sequence originates from a woman in her thirties with COVID-19, enrolled during active disease. Material: peripheral blood.

Here the CDR3 reads CATSGLPATGEQFF. The CDR3 DNA is TGTGCCACCAGTGGCCTCCCTGCGACGGGTGAGCAGTTCTTC. The chain carries TRBV24-1 and TRBJ2-1; D is ambiguous. Germline V gene lookup returns CDR1 KGHDR and CDR2 SFDVKD. The CDR3 is made up of 14 amino acids. The germline V and J ends were trimmed by 5 bases and 9 bases, with 16 bases remaining between them.